This TCR beta chain came from a study of T cells in Graves' hyperthyroidism and ophthalmopathy. Study at large: Pretreatment peripheral blood was obtained at initial diagnosis.

The CDR3 loop spans 17 amino acids. Germline CDR1 reads SGHKS; CDR2 reads YYEKEE (reference sequence). J gave up 2 bases and V 3 bases, and 12 bases lay outside the gene matches. TCR beta CDR3 regions were amplified from RNA transcripts. With the HTBI primer set, the TCR CDR3 went through a first round of RT-PCR. Each CDR3 protein gets one entry after TCRdb re-called the multiplex PCR reads with MiXCR. The sample carries about 400,000 distinct CDR3 sequences, 11% to 15% recorded once. This clonotype came up many times. Its matching antigen is unknown. Clinical symptoms, serum thyroxine and TRAb, thyroid ultrasound and orbital computed tomography together formed the diagnostic basis. Study results and limitations: Classification by a 13 V-J model distinguished ophthalmopathy from stable hyperthyroidism. Most thyroid-expanded clonotypes above 0.001 were also found in blood.

Sequenced material: blood. The receptor was isolated from a middle-aged man with Graves' ophthalmopathy. This chain links TRBV5-5 with TRBJ2-3, with 7 bases lining up with TRBD2. In DNA, the CDR3 is TGTGCCAGCAGCTCGGGGGGTTTCGCTGGGATCACAGATACGCAGTATTTT. This gives the protein CASSSGGFAGITDTQYF.